The source of this T cell receptor (beta chain) is a study of cytomegalovirus exposure and HLA in healthy donors. The study ran its PCR with 60 Vbeta and 13 Jbeta primers. Profiling relied on immunoSEQ multiplex PCR, and the TCRdb table lists in-frame clones only, not all of them. This table has approximately 220,000 clones, over 65% appearing once. This clone was recorded a few times. V was cut by 2 bases and J by 4 bases, with 12 bases left in between. CDR1 is GTSNPN, CDR2 SVGIG, per germline (reference sequence). The CDR3 consists of 14 residues. The chain links TRBV30 to TRBJ1-5, with D possibly matching TRBD1 (6 bases). Sample: PBMCs. This receptor was identified in a man aged 18 to 30 in good health and CMV-seronegative. As DNA, the CDR3 is TGTGCCTGGAGTCCAGGGGTTACGAATCAGCCCCAGCATTTT. It is translated as CAWSPGVTNQPQHF.